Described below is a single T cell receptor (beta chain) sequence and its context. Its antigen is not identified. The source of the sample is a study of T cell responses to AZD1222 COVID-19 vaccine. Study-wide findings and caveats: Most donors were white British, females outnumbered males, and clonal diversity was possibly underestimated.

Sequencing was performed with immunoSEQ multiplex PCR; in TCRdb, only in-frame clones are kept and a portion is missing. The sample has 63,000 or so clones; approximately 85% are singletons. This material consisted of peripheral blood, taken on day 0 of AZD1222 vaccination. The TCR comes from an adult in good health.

The CDR3 DNA reads TGTGCCAGCAGCGGTAGCGGGGGGGCTTCCTACGAGCAGTACTTC. This gives the protein CASSGSGGASYEQYF. This chain joins TRBV5-6 and TRBJ2-7; 11 bases map to TRBD2. This CDR3 spans 15 amino acids. V was clipped by 4 bases and J by 1 base; unmatched bases: 4. The germline V gene has CDR1 SGHDT and CDR2 YYEEEE.